This is a list of T cell receptor beta chains from one sample in a study of cytomegalovirus exposure and HLA in healthy donors. The data were produced by immunoSEQ multiplex PCR, yet TCRdb's version contains in-frame clones alone and is incomplete. The data contain about 150,000 clones, about 88% of them singletons. Material: PBMCs. The receptors here all came from a woman aged 18-30 years in good health and CMV-seronegative. Both conserved end residues are part of each CDR3. The order of the fields is J gene, V gene, CDR3 protein.

J gene: TRBJ1-2; V gene: TRBV19; CDR3 protein: CASSIDWAGPNYGYTF
J gene: TRBJ2-7; V gene: TRBV28; CDR3 protein: CASPPGLAGAQNSYEQYF
J gene: TRBJ2-3; V gene: TRBV27; CDR3 protein: CASSLSVSAGSTDTQYF
J gene: TRBJ2-2; V gene: TRBV18; CDR3 protein: CASLPGTGVCSYFFAGTGELFF
J gene: TRBJ2-1; V gene: TRBV7-2; CDR3 protein: CASSLVPTSGTWGGEQFF
J gene: TRBJ2-1; V gene: TRBV11-3; CDR3 protein: CASSLDQGRRQFF
J gene: TRBJ1-1; V gene: TRBV5-1; CDR3 protein: CASSLTTGSTEAFF
J gene: TRBJ2-7; V gene: TRBV7-8; CDR3 protein: CASSRSARGAARYEQYF
J gene: TRBJ1-5; V gene: TRBV7-2; CDR3 protein: CASSQRTNQPQHF
J gene: TRBJ2-2; V gene: TRBV11-2; CDR3 protein: CASSRAGGGELFF
J gene: TRBJ2-1; V gene: TRBV14; CDR3 protein: CASSQVSGRAHEQFF
J gene: TRBJ1-1; V gene: TRBV5-1; CDR3 protein: CASSPVGGNTEAFF
J gene: TRBJ2-7; V gene: TRBV4-3; CDR3 protein: CASSPPCVSGVVAYEQYF
J gene: TRBJ2-7; V gene: TRBV11-3; CDR3 protein: CASSPRGGSVHEQYF
J gene: TRBJ1-5; V gene: TRBV28; CDR3 protein: CASRRGQYQPQHF
J gene: TRBJ2-1; V gene: TRBV2; CDR3 protein: CASSESGGWNEQFF
J gene: TRBJ1-1; V gene: TRBV5-1; CDR3 protein: CASSTGDRNMNTEAFF
J gene: TRBJ2-7; V gene: TRBV6-5; CDR3 protein: CASSYSGAGGGYEQYF
J gene: TRBJ1-1; V gene: TRBV7-2; CDR3 protein: CASSWVTDTEAFF
J gene: TRBJ2-1; V gene: TRBV2; CDR3 protein: CASGGQSSYNEQFF
J gene: TRBJ1-5; V gene: TRBV2; CDR3 protein: CASSEGQTSNQPQHF
J gene: TRBJ2-5; V gene: TRBV6-6; CDR3 protein: CASSNSRETQYF
J gene: TRBJ1-1; V gene: TRBV5-4; CDR3 protein: CASSLCPSNRGSCTEAFF
J gene: TRBJ2-2; V gene: TRBV14; CDR3 protein: CASSQVTSPNTGELFF
J gene: TRBJ1-2; V gene: TRBV9; CDR3 protein: CASSGRRGSGYGYTF
J gene: TRBJ2-2; V gene: TRBV29-1; CDR3 protein: CSVESPNITGELFF
J gene: TRBJ2-2; V gene: TRBV4-1; CDR3 protein: CASSQGRDRGPGELFF
J gene: TRBJ2-7; V gene: TRBV7-2; CDR3 protein: CASSLEGTSGRGEQYF
J gene: TRBJ2-1; V gene: TRBV7-2; CDR3 protein: CASSPQGPEEQFF
J gene: TRBJ2-1; V gene: TRBV13; CDR3 protein: CASSLAAYNEQFF
J gene: TRBJ2-7; V gene: TRBV4-2; CDR3 protein: CASSQGLGAGGYEQYF
J gene: TRBJ2-2; V gene: TRBV7-9; CDR3 protein: CASSGVPQGARRNTGELFF
J gene: TRBJ2-4; V gene: TRBV19; CDR3 protein: CASGRGAANIQYF
J gene: TRBJ2-3; V gene: TRBV18; CDR3 protein: CASSLAEEDTQYF
J gene: TRBJ2-3; V gene: TRBV27; CDR3 protein: CASSSAGGSDTQYF
J gene: TRBJ1-2; V gene: TRBV27; CDR3 protein: CASSYAGGRGYTF
J gene: TRBJ1-2; V gene: TRBV7-9; CDR3 protein: CASSLGGGRGYTF
J gene: TRBJ1-2; V gene: TRBV18; CDR3 protein: CASSPPRDYGYTF
J gene: TRBJ1-2; V gene: TRBV19; CDR3 protein: CASSIQGYGYTF
J gene: TRBJ2-7; V gene: TRBV5-4; CDR3 protein: CASSQGQSYEQYF
J gene: TRBJ2-1; V gene: TRBV4-1; CDR3 protein: CASSHRLQGNEQFF
J gene: TRBJ1-4; V gene: TRBV5-1; CDR3 protein: CASSLIWGLDEKLFF
J gene: TRBJ1-1; V gene: TRBV7-9; CDR3 protein: CASSSPLIGTEAFF
J gene: TRBJ1-2; V gene: TRBV2; CDR3 protein: CASSELQGYVANYGYTF
J gene: TRBJ2-7; V gene: TRBV11-2; CDR3 protein: CASSLMTSGSSYEQYF